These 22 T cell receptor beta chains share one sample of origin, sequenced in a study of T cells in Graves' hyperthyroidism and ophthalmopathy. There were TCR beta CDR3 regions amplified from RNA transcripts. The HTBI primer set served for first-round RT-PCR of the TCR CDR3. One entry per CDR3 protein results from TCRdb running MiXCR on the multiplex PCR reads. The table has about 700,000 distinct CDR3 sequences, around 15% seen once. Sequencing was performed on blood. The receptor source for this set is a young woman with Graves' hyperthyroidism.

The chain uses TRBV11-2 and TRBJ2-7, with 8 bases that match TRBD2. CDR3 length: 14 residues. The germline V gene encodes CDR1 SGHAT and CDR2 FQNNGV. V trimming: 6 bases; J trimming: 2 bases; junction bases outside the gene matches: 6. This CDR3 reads CASRTTSGTYEQYF. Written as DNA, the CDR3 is TGTGCCAGCAGAACTACTAGCGGCACCTACGAGCAGTACTTC.

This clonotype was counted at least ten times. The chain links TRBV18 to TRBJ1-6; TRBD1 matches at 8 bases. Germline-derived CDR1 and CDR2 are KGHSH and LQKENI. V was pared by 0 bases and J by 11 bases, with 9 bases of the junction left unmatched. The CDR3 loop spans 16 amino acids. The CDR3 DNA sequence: TGTGCCAGCTCACCACCGAGGACAGGGAGCGCGACACCCCTCCACTTT. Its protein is CASSPPRTGSATPLHF.

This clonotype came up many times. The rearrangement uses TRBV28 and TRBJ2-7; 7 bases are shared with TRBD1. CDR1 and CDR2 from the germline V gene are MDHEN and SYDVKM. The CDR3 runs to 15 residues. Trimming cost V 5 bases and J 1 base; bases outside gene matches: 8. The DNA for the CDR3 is TGTGCCAGCAGTGTAACAGGGGCAGTTTCCTACGAGCAGTACTTC. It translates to CASSVTGAVSYEQYF.

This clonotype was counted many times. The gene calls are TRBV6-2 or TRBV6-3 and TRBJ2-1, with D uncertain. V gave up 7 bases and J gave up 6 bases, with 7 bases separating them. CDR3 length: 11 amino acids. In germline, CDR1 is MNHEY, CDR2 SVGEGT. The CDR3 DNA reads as TGTGCCAGCACTAACACCAATGAGCAGTTCTTC. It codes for CASTNTNEQFF.

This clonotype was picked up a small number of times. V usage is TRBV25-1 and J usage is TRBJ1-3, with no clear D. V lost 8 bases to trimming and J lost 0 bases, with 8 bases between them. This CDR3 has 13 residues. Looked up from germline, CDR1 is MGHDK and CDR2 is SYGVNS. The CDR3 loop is CASAYHSGNTIYF. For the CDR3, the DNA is TGTGCCAGCGCATATCACTCTGGAAACACCATATATTTT.

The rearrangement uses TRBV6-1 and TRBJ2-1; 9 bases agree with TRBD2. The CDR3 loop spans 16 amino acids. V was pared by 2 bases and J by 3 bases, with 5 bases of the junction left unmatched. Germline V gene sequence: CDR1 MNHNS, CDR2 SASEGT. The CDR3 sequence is CASSEWAGGIYNEQFF. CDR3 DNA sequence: TGTGCCAGCAGTGAATGGGCGGGAGGGATCTACAATGAGCAGTTCTTC.

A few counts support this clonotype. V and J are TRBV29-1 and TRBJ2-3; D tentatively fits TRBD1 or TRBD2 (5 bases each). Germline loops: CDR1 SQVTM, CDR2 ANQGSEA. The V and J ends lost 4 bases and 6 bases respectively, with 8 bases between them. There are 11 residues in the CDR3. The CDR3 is CSVAWGDTQYF. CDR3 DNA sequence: TGCAGCGTTGCGTGGGGGGATACGCAGTATTTT.

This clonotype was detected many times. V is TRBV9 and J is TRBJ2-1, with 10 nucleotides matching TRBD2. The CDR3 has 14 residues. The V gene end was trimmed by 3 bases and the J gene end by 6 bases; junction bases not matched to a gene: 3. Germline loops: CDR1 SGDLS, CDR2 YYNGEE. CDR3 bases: TGTGCCAGCAGCGCCGCTAGCGGGAGCAATGAGCAGTTCTTC. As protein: CASSAASGSNEQFF.

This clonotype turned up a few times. CDR3: CAGLMSSGANVLTF. The CDR3 bases are TGTGCCGGACTTATGAGCTCTGGGGCCAACGTCCTGACTTTC. The J gene is TRBJ2-6, the V gene TRBV12-3 or TRBV12-4, with D tentatively TRBD2 (5 bases). The CDR3 consists of 14 residues. Trimming took off 11 bases at V and 0 bases at J, with 11 bases between the two ends.

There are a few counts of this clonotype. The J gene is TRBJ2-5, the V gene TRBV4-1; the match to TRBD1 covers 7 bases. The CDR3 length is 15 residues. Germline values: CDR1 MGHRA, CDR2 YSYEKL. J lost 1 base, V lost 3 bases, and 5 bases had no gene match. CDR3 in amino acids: CASSQIGTAQETQYF. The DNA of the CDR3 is TGCGCCAGCAGCCAGATCGGGACAGCCCAAGAGACCCAGTACTTC.

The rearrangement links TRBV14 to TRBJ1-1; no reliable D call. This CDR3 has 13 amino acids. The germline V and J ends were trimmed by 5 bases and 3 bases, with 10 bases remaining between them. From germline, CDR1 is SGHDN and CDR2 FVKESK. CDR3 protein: CASSSDGDTEAFF. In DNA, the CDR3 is TGTGCCAGCAGCAGCGATGGGGACACTGAAGCTTTCTTT.

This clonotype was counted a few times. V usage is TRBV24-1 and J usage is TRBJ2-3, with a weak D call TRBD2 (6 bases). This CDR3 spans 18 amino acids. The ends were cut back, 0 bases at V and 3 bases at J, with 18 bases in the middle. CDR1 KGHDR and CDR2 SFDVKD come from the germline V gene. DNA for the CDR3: TGTGCCACCAGTGATTTGCCCCTTACTAGCCCGGGGACAGATACGCAGTATTTT. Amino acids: CATSDLPLTSPGTDTQYF.

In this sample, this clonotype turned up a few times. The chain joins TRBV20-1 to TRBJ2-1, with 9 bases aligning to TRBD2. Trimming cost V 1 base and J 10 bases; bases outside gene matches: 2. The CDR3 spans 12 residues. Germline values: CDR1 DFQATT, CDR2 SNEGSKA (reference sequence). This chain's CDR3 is CSARGAGGEQFF. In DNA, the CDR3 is TGCAGTGCTAGAGGGGCGGGGGGGGAGCAGTTCTTC.

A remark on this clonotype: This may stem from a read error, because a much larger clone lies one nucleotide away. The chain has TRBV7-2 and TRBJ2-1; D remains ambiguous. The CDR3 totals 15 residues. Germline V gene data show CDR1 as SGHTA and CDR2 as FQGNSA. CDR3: CVSSPSRLVSNEQFF. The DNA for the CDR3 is TGTGTCAGCAGCCCTTCTAGGCTAGTGAGCAATGAGCAGTTCTTC.

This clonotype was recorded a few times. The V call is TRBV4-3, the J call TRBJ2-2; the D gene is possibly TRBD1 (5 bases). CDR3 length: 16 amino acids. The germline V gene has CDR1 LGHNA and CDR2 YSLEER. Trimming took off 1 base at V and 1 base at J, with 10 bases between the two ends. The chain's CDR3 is CASSQAKGRNTGELFF. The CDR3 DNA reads TGCGCCAGCAGCCAAGCCAAGGGGCGGAACACCGGGGAGCTGTTTTTT.

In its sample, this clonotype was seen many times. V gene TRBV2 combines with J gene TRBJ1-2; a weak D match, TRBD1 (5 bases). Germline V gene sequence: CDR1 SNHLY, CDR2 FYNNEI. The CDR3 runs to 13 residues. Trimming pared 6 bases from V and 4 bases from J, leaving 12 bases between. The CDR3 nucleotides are TGTGCCAGCAGGCAACAGGTGATCTATGGCTACACCTTC. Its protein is CASRQQVIYGYTF.

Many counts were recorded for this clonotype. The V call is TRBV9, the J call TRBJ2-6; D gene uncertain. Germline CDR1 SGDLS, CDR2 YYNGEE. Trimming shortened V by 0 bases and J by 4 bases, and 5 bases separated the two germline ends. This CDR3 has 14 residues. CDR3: CASSVDSGANVLTF. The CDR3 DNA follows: TGTGCCAGCAGCGTAGATTCAGGGGCCAACGTCCTGACTTTC. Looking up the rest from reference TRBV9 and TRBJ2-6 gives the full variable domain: DSGVTQTPKHLITATGQRVTLRCSPRSGDLSVYWYQQSLDQGLQFLIQYYNGEERAKGNILERFSAQQFPDLHSELNLSSLELGDSALYFCASSVDSGANVLTFGAGSRLTVL.

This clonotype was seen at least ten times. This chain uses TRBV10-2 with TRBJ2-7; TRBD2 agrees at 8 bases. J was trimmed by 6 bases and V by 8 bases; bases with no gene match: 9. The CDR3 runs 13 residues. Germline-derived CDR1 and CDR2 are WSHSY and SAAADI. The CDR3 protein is CASGPSGRSEQYF. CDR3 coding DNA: TGCGCCAGCGGCCCAAGCGGGAGAAGCGAGCAGTACTTC.

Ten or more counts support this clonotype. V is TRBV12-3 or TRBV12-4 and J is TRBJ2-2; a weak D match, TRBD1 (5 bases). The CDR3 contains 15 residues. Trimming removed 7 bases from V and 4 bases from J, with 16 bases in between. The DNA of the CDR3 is TGTGCCAGCAAAGGTTTAGGGGCGGTCACCGGGGAGCTGTTTTTT. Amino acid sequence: CASKGLGAVTGELFF.

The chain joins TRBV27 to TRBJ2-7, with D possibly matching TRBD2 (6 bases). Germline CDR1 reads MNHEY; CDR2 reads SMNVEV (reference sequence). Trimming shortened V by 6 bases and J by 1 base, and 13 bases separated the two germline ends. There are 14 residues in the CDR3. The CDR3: CASRQGRGSYEQYF. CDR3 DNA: TGTGCCAGCAGGCAGGGCCGGGGGTCCTACGAGCAGTACTTC.

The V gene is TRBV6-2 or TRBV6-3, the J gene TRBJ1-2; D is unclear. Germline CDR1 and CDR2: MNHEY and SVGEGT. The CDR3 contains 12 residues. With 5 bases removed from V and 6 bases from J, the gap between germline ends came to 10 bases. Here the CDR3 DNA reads TGTGCCAGCAGTCCTGGTAGTCATGGCTACACCTTC. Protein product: CASSPGSHGYTF.

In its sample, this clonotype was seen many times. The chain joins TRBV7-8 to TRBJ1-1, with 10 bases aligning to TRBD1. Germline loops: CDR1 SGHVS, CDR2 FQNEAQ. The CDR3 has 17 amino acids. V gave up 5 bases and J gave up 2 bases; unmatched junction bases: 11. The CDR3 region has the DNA TGTGCCAGCAGCCCGCCTGGATGGACAGGGGGAAACACTGAAGCTTTCTTT. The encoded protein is CASSPPGWTGGNTEAFF. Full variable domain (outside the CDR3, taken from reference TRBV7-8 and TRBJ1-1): GAGVSQSPRYKVAKRGQDVALRCDPISGHVSLFWYQQALGQGPEFLTYFQNEAQLDKSGLPSDRFFAERPEGSVSTLKIQRTQQEDSAVYLCASSPPGWTGGNTEAFFGQGTRLTVV.